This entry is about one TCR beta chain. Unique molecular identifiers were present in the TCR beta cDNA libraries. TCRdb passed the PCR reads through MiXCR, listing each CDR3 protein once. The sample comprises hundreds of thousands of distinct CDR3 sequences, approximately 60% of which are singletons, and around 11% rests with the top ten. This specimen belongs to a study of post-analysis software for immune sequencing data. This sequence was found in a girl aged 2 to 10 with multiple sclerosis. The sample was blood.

Here the CDR3 reads CASSPWSRSTDTQYF. CDR3 in DNA: TGTGCCAGCAGCCCCTGGTCGCGAAGCACAGATACGCAGTATTTT. The V call is TRBV14, the J call TRBJ2-3; no firm D call. Trimming left V 4 bases short and J 0 bases short, with 11 bases between. The CDR3 length is 15 residues. CDR1 and CDR2 (germline): SGHDN, FVKESK. The entire variable domain, with the rest obtained from reference TRBV14 and TRBJ2-3, is as follows: EAGVTQFPSHSVIEKGQTVTLRCDPISGHDNLYWYRRVMGKEIKFLLHFVKESKQDESGMPNNRFLAERTGGTYSTLKVQPAELEDSGVYFCASSPWSRSTDTQYFGPGTRLTVL.